One and the same sample provided the 8 T cell receptor beta chains below, sequenced in a study of cytomegalovirus exposure and HLA in healthy donors. 60 Vbeta and 13 Jbeta primers were used in PCR. The data were produced by immunoSEQ multiplex PCR, yet TCRdb's version contains in-frame clones alone and is incomplete. The table has approximately 61,000 clones, about four fifths seen once. The sequenced sample consisted of PBMCs. Receptors originate from a man between 18 and 29 years old in good health and CMV-seropositive.

The V gene is TRBV30, the J gene TRBJ1-5; D remains unclear. The CDR3 loop spans 14 amino acids. In germline, CDR1 is GTSNPN, CDR2 SVGIG (reference sequence). In DNA, the CDR3 is TGTGCATATGAGACTGTCTCGGGCAATCAGCCCCAGCATTTT. Protein: CAYETVSGNQPQHF.

The genes are TRBV30 and TRBJ2-7, with a weak D call TRBD1 (5 bases). V was cut by 7 bases and J by 2 bases, with 6 bases left in between. The CDR3 runs to 10 residues. Looked up from germline, CDR1 is GTSNPN and CDR2 is SVGIG (reference sequence). The CDR3 is CALDTYEQYF. The CDR3 DNA follows: TGTGCCTTGGACACCTACGAGCAGTACTTC.

This clone was detected a few times. The genes are TRBV6-5 and TRBJ2-6; a possible D gene is TRBD1 (6 bases). Germline CDR1 MNHEY, CDR2 SVGAGI. Trimming took off 0 bases at V and 2 bases at J, with 8 bases between the two ends. The CDR3 covers 16 residues. CDR3: CASSYSAGAGANVLTF. The CDR3 DNA follows: TGTGCCAGCAGTTACTCAGCAGGGGCTGGGGCCAACGTCCTGACTTTC.

The chain couples TRBV29-1 to TRBJ2-7; tentatively, D is TRBD2 (7 bases). This CDR3 is built from 13 residues. Trimming shortened V by 7 bases and J by 3 bases, and 16 bases separated the two germline ends. Germline-derived CDR1 and CDR2 are SQVTM and ANQGSEA. The DNA of the CDR3 is TGCAGCGCCCGAGGGGGGGCGTTCTACGAGCAGTACTTC. Encoded protein: CSARGGAFYEQYF.

V gene TRBV5-1 combines with J gene TRBJ2-7, with 9 bases fitting TRBD1. Germline values: CDR1 SGHRS, CDR2 YFSETQ. The CDR3 sequence is 14 residues long. Losses at the gene ends were 0 bases for V and 5 bases for J; bases not matched to a gene: 3. CDR3 region: CASSLETGGHEQYF. Here the CDR3 DNA reads TGCGCCAGCAGCTTGGAAACAGGGGGCCACGAGCAGTACTTC.

The rearrangement links TRBV13 to TRBJ1-6; perhaps TRBD1 as D (5 bases). The germline V and J ends were trimmed by 0 bases and 5 bases, with 8 bases remaining between them. Germline loops: CDR1 PRHDT, CDR2 FYEKMQ (reference sequence). The CDR3 is 15 amino acids. The CDR3 DNA is TGTGCCAGCAGCTTAGGGCGGGGGAATAATTCACCCCTCCACTTT. Its protein is CASSLGRGNNSPLHF. The whole variable domain, filled in from reference TRBV13 and TRBJ1-6, reads AAGVIQSPRHLIKEKRETATLKCYPIPRHDTVYWYQQGPGQDPQFLISFYEKMQSDKGSIPDRFSAQQFSDYHSELNMSSLELGDSALYFCASSLGRGNNSPLHFGNGTRLTVT.

This clone is classed as medium-sized (0.01 to 0.1%). Other DNA sequences in the same sample also yield this CDR3. V and J are TRBV2 and TRBJ2-3, with TRBD2 matching over 7 bases. Germline V gene lookup returns CDR1 SNHLY and CDR2 FYNNEI. The CDR3 covers 14 residues. V gave up 5 bases and J gave up 2 bases; unmatched junction bases: 4. CDR3 sequence: CASSRLADTDTQYF. CDR3 nucleotide sequence: TGTGCCAGCAGTAGGCTAGCGGACACAGATACGCAGTATTTT. The full variable domain, rest sourced from reference TRBV2 and TRBJ2-3, is EPEVTQTPSHQVTQMGQEVILRCVPISNHLYFYWYRQILGQKVEFLVSFYNNEISEKSEIFDDQFSVERPDGSNFTLKIRSTKLEDSAMYFCASSRLADTDTQYFGPGTRLTVL.

In DNA, the CDR3 is TGTGCCTGGAGTGGGGGCCACACAGATACGCAGTATTTT. Translated: CAWSGGHTDTQYF. This chain joins TRBV30 and TRBJ2-3, with D possibly matching TRBD1 (5 bases). Germline V gives CDR1 GTSNPN, CDR2 SVGIG (reference sequence). The CDR3 runs to 13 residues. Trimming took off 1 base at V and 2 bases at J, with 7 bases between the two ends. Together with reference TRBV30 and TRBJ2-3, the CDR3 gives the full variable domain: SQTIHQWPATLVQPVGSPLSLECTVEGTSNPNLYWYRQAAGRGLQLLFYSVGIGQISSEVPQNLSASRPQDRQFILSSKKLLLSDSGFYLCAWSGGHTDTQYFGPGTRLTVL.